The 25 T cell receptor beta chains in this list originate from one sample, sequenced in a study of cytomegalovirus exposure and HLA in healthy donors (dated 2017 in TCRdb). The library was made by the immunoSEQ multiplex PCR assay. A mixture of 60 forward primers for TCR Vbeta segments and 13 reverse primers for TCR Jbeta segments was used in the multiplex PCR. TCRdb provides this immuneACCESS table in a form limited to in-frame rearrangements. Some clones are lacking; in checked studies, under half of them reflect an unresolved V gene, and why the rest are absent is not known. This sample comprises a few hundred thousand clones, roughly four fifths of them detected only once. The ten most abundant clones make up 1.3% to 1.5% of the sample. Sequenced: PBMCs. Receptors originate from a girl aged 5 to 17 in good health and CMV-seronegative.

The chain uses TRBV6-4 and TRBJ1-2; D possibly corresponds to TRBD1 (5 bases). CDR3 length: 14 residues. From germline, CDR1 is MRHNA and CDR2 SNTAGT. The V end was cut by 0 bases, the J end by 8 bases, with 13 bases between. CDR3 sequence (DNA): TGTGCCAGCAGTGACTCGACGGAAGGGGAAGGCTACACCTTC. The encoded protein is CASSDSTEGEGYTF.

J is TRBJ2-7 and V is TRBV7-6, with 9 positions matching TRBD1. The CDR3 spans 14 residues. V was clipped by 0 bases and J by 5 bases; unmatched bases: 2. Germline values: CDR1 SGHVS, CDR2 FNYEAQ. DNA for the CDR3: TGTGCCAGCAGCTTAGCGGACAGGGGTAACGAGCAGTACTTC. Protein: CASSLADRGNEQYF. Using reference TRBV7-6 and TRBJ2-7 for the parts outside the CDR3, the full variable domain is GAGVSQSPRYKVTKRGQDVALRCDPISGHVSLYWYRQALGQGPEFLTYFNYEAQQDKSGLPNDRFSAERPEGSISTLTIQRTEQRDSAMYRCASSLADRGNEQYFGPGTRLTVT.

The rearrangement uses TRBV9 and TRBJ2-1; D ambiguous. V was shortened by 0 bases and J by 3 bases, with 13 bases between the two germline ends. The CDR3 loop spans 16 amino acids. Germline assignment: CDR1 SGDLS and CDR2 YYNGEE. CDR3 protein: CASSVGADLHYNEQFF. For the CDR3, the DNA is TGTGCCAGCAGCGTAGGGGCAGACCTTCACTACAATGAGCAGTTCTTC.

The rearrangement uses TRBV19 and TRBJ2-1, with 9 bases identical to TRBD1. The germline CDR1 and CDR2 sequences are LNHDA and SQIVND (reference sequence). This CDR3 is 16 amino acids long. With V trimmed by 4 bases and J by 7 bases, 11 bases remained unmatched. CDR3: CASSRGRDREGNEQFF. The CDR3 bases are TGTGCCAGTAGTAGGGGGAGGGACAGGGAAGGGAATGAGCAGTTCTTC. Drawing the rest from reference TRBV19 and TRBJ2-1, the complete variable domain is DGGITQSPKYLFRKEGQNVTLSCEQNLNHDAMYWYRQDPGQGLRLIYYSQIVNDFQKGDIAEGYSVSREKKESFPLTVTSAQKNPTAFYLCASSRGRDREGNEQFFGPGTRLTVL.

V usage is TRBV7-9 and J usage is TRBJ1-2; a possible D gene is TRBD1 (5 bases). The CDR3 runs to 11 residues. V lost 6 bases, J lost 11 bases, and 13 bases lay in between. Germline V gene data show CDR1 as SEHNR and CDR2 as FQNEAQ (reference sequence). CDR3 sequence reads: CASRTEQVYTF. CDR3 bases: TGTGCCAGCAGAACCGAACAGGTTTACACCTTC. The full variable domain, in which reference TRBV7-9 and TRBJ1-2 provide the parts outside the CDR3, is DTGVSQNPRHKITKRGQNVTFRCDPISEHNRLYWYRQTLGQGPEFLTYFQNEAQLEKSRLLSDRFSAERPKGSFSTLEIQRTEQGDSAMYLCASRTEQVYTFGSGTRLTVV.

A remark on this clone: One junction end does not reproduce the germline sequence, and a read error may be involved. The sample carries other DNA sequences with the same CDR3. CDR3 in DNA: TGTGCTAGCAGTCCCGGGACACCTCCTGATCAGCCCCAGCATTTT. Its translation: CASSPGTPPDQPQHF. The chain is built from TRBV6-5 and TRBJ1-5; tentatively, D is TRBD1 (6 bases). Germline CDR1 and CDR2: MNHEY and SVGAGI. The CDR3 has 15 amino acids.

The V gene is TRBV29-1, the J gene TRBJ1-2; weak D call: TRBD1 (6 bases). The CDR3 is 15 amino acids. Deletions cut 8 bases from V and 4 bases from J, with 23 bases between. CDR1 is SQVTM, CDR2 ANQGSEA, per germline. CDR3 nucleotides: TGCAGCACCTCCAGCGATAGAGGGGGGGGCTATGGCTACACCTTC. Amino acids: CSTSSDRGGGYGYTF.

The gene calls are TRBV28 and TRBJ2-7; 11 nucleotides line up with TRBD2. The CDR3 totals 16 residues. With V trimmed by 6 bases and J by 6 bases, 13 bases remained unmatched. The germline V gene has CDR1 MDHEN and CDR2 SYDVKM. The chain's CDR3 is CASRPTSGTEYGEQYF. The CDR3 bases are TGTGCCAGCAGACCGACTAGCGGGACCGAGTATGGCGAGCAGTACTTC.

Concerning this clone: An end of the junction does not agree with germline; a read error may underlie this. The chain has TRBV6-5 and TRBJ1-2, with 10 nucleotides matching TRBD1. CDR1 is MNHEY and CDR2 is SVGAGI in the germline V gene. This CDR3 is 14 amino acids long. CDR3 bases: TGTGCCAGCAGGGAAGACCCGACAGGGGGCATTATCTTTTTC. This codes for CASREDPTGGIIFF.

The genes are TRBV28 and TRBJ2-5, with TRBD2 matching over 11 bases. J lost 4 bases, V lost 5 bases, and 0 bases had no gene match. Germline V gene sequence: CDR1 MDHEN, CDR2 SYDVKM. This CDR3 is built from 13 residues. The DNA for the CDR3 is TGTGCCAGCAGTACTAGCGGGGGAGAGACCCAGTACTTC. This translates into CASSTSGGETQYF.

The rearrangement joins TRBV27 to TRBJ1-2; 10 nucleotides agree with TRBD1. Germline-derived CDR1 and CDR2 are MNHEY and SMNVEV (reference sequence). The V and J ends lost 2 bases and 4 bases, in that order; junction bases with no gene match: 7. This CDR3 spans 16 amino acids. Here the CDR3 reads CASSLTGQGTIYGYTF. CDR3 sequence (DNA): TGTGCCAGCAGTTTAACGGGACAGGGGACAATCTATGGCTACACCTTC.

CDR3 DNA sequence: TGTGCCAGTACACAGGGGACTGTCAGCTCTGGGGCCAACGTCCTGACTTTC. Amino acids: CASTQGTVSSGANVLTF. This chain connects TRBV2 to TRBJ2-6, with D possibly being TRBD1 (7 bases). Germline V CDR1 and CDR2: SNHLY, FYNNEI. Trimming removed 9 bases from V and 0 bases from J, with 18 bases in between. The CDR3 consists of 17 residues.

V and J are TRBV29-1 and TRBJ2-2; D is uncertain. Germline CDR1 SQVTM, CDR2 ANQGSEA. Between the trimmed V and J ends, which lost 6 bases and 4 bases, there was a span of 9 bases. This CDR3 contains 12 residues. CDR3 coding DNA: TGCAGCGTGCCCCAGGTCACCGGGGAGCTGTTTTTT. Translated: CSVPQVTGELFF.

The gene calls are TRBV27 and TRBJ2-2; D is possibly TRBD2 (6 bases). This CDR3 comprises 14 residues. The ends were cut back, 8 bases at V and 6 bases at J, with 16 bases in the middle. Germline V CDR1 and CDR2: MNHEY, SMNVEV (reference sequence). The CDR3 DNA is TGTGCCAGCTCGGGGGACCCCGGGGCCGGGGAGCTGTTTTTT. This sequence encodes CASSGDPGAGELFF.

The J gene is TRBJ2-7, the V gene TRBV19, with D perhaps matching TRBD2 (6 bases). Germline CDR1 is LNHDA and CDR2 is SQIVND (reference sequence). V was clipped by 2 bases and J by 4 bases, with 18 bases between them. This CDR3 comprises 16 residues. The CDR3 protein is CASSIKTGTSGYEQYF. The CDR3 nucleotides read TGTGCCAGTAGTATAAAAACCGGGACTTCAGGATACGAGCAGTACTTC.

The CDR3 protein is CASSAGLGEQFF. The CDR3 DNA is TGTGCCAGCAGCGCCGGACTTGGCGAGCAGTTCTTC. V gene TRBV9 combines with J gene TRBJ2-1; perhaps TRBD2 as D (5 bases). The CDR3 has 12 residues. Germline loops: CDR1 SGDLS, CDR2 YYNGEE. Trimming cost V 3 bases and J 10 bases, with 11 bases left between them.

The J gene is TRBJ2-7, the V gene TRBV6-1, with 7 bases identical to TRBD2. CDR1 and CDR2 (germline): MNHNS, SASEGT. The CDR3 contains 13 residues. J gave up 9 bases and V 1 base, and 6 bases lay outside the gene matches. The chain's CDR3 is CASSEEGGSGQYF. The CDR3 bases are TGTGCCAGCAGTGAAGAAGGCGGGAGCGGGCAGTACTTC.

This clone has more than one count but fewer than ten. This chain links TRBV5-6 with TRBJ1-2; no clear D gene. Germline loops: CDR1 SGHDT, CDR2 YYEEEE. V lost 0 bases and J 7 bases, leaving 10 bases between the germline ends. The CDR3 is made up of 13 amino acids. The CDR3 bases are TGTGCCAGCAGCTTGGCCGGGGAGGGTGGCTACACCTTC. Its translation: CASSLAGEGGYTF. Full variable domain (remainder filled in from reference TRBV5-6 and TRBJ1-2): DAGVTQSPTHLIKTRGQQVTLRCSPKSGHDTVSWYQQALGQGPQFIFQYYEEEERQRGNFPDRFSGHQFPNYSSELNVNALLLGDSALYLCASSLAGEGGYTFGSGTRLTVV.

The rearrangement uses TRBV7-3 and TRBJ2-5, with D unclear. The J call may be wrong; the DNA end is better matched by TRBJ2-7. The CDR3 is 14 amino acids. Germline V gives CDR1 SGHTA, CDR2 FQGTGA. The CDR3 here is CASSLNPGSYEQYF. In nucleotides, the CDR3 is TGTGCCAGCAGCTTAAACCCGGGTTCCTACGAGCAGTACTTC.

The chain uses TRBV25-1 and TRBJ1-1, with D hard to call. Germline V gene lookup returns CDR1 MGHDK and CDR2 SYGVNS. V was pared by 8 bases and J by 1 base, with 14 bases between. The CDR3 has 14 amino acids. The CDR3 DNA sequence: TGTGCCAGCTCCCCTCGGGTGGCGAACACTGAAGCTTTCTTT. Protein product: CASSPRVANTEAFF.

The chain is built from TRBV19 and TRBJ1-1; TRBD1 is a possible D gene (5 bases). This CDR3 comprises 14 residues. Germline V gene lookup returns CDR1 LNHDA and CDR2 SQIVND (reference sequence). V was trimmed by 2 bases and J by 5 bases, leaving 12 bases between them. CDR3 nucleotide sequence: TGTGCCAGTAGTATATGGGAGGGGAGAACTGAAGCTTTCTTT. Amino acids: CASSIWEGRTEAFF.

The J gene is TRBJ1-1, the V gene TRBV2; TRBD1 agrees at 11 bases. Germline assignment: CDR1 SNHLY and CDR2 FYNNEI. The CDR3 consists of 14 residues. Unmatched junction bases numbered 4, after V lost 6 bases and J lost 4 bases. The CDR3 nucleotides are TGTGCCAGCAGCACCGGGACAGGGGGCACTGAAGCTTTCTTT. Translating gives CASSTGTGGTEAFF.

The chain has TRBV9 and TRBJ2-7; TRBD2 matches 8 bases. Trimming cost V 3 bases and J 3 bases; bases outside gene matches: 8. CDR1 is SGDLS, CDR2 YYNGEE, per germline. This CDR3 is built from 15 residues. The CDR3 reads CASSAQSGRGYEQYF. CDR3 nucleotide sequence: TGTGCCAGCAGCGCCCAGAGCGGGAGAGGCTACGAGCAGTACTTC.

The rearrangement uses TRBV6-5 and TRBJ1-1, with D possibly being TRBD1 (6 bases). This CDR3 has 14 amino acids. CDR1 is MNHEY, CDR2 SVGAGI, per germline. V was pared by 7 bases and J by 1 base, with 13 bases between. The CDR3 is CASMRGASNTEAFF. The CDR3 coding sequence is TGTGCCAGCATGCGGGGGGCCTCGAACACTGAAGCTTTCTTT.

This clone has a handful of counts. This chain uses TRBV5-1 with TRBJ1-1, with a possible D match to TRBD1 (6 bases). CDR3 length: 14 residues. Germline values: CDR1 SGHRS, CDR2 YFSETQ. V lost 4 bases and J lost 1, with 11 bases in between. CDR3 loop: CASSLMGQNTEAFF. CDR3 nucleotides: TGCGCCAGCAGCCTGATGGGACAGAACACTGAAGCTTTCTTT. Combining the CDR3 with reference TRBV5-1 and TRBJ1-1 gives the whole variable domain KAGVTQTPRYLIKTRGQQVTLSCSPISGHRSVSWYQQTPGQGLQFLFEYFSETQRNKGNFPGRFSGRQFSNSRSEMNVSTLELGDSALYLCASSLMGQNTEAFFGQGTRLTVV.